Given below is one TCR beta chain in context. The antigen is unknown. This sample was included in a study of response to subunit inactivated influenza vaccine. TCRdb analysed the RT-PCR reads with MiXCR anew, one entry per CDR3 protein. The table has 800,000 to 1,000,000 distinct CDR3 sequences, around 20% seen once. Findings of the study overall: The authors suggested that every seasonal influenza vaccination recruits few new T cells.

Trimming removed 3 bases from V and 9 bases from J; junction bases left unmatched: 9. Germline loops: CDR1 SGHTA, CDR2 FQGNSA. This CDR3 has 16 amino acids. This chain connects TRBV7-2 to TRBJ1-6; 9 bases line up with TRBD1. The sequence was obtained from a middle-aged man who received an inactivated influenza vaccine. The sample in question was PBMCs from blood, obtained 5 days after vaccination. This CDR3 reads CASSLQTGTGISPLHF. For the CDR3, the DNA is TGTGCCAGCAGCTTGCAAACCGGGACAGGGATTTCACCCCTCCACTTT.